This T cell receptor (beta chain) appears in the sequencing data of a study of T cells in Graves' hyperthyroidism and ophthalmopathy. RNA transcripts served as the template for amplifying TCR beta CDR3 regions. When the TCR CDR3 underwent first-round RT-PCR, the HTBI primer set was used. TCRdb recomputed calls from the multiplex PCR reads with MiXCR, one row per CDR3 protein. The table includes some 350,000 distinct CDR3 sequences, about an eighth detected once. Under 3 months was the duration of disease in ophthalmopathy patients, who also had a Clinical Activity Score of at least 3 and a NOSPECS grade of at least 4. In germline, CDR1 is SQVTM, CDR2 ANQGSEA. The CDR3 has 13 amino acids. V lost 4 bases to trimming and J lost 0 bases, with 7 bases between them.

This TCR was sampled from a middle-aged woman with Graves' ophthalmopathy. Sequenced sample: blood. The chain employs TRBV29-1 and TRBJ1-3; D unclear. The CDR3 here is CSVGHSSGNTIYF. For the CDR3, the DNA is TGCAGCGTTGGTCACAGCTCTGGAAACACCATATATTTT. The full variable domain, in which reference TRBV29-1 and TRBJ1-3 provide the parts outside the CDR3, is SAVISQKPSRDICQRGTSLTIQCQVDSQVTMMFWYRQQPGQSLTLIATANQGSEATYESGFVIDKFPISRPNLTFSTLTVSNMSPEDSSIYLCSVGHSSGNTIYFGEGSWLTVV.